Presented here are 17 T cell receptor beta chains from one specimen sequenced in a study of CD8 T cells in Susac syndrome. RNA in amounts of roughly 0.5 to 1 ug was reverse transcribed with random hexamers. TCRdb reanalysed the immunoSEQ multiplex PCR reads using MiXCR and keeps one entry per CDR3 protein. This repertoire shows approximately 150,000 distinct CDR3 sequences, about 92% found once; its top ten account for 0.065% to 0.085%. The specimen sequenced was CD4+ T cells from PBMCs. Source of these receptors: a human donor in good health.

As DNA, the CDR3 is TGTGCCAGTAGTGCCCGGGACGCCCCACGCCACACCTTC. Its translation: CASSARDAPRHTF. This chain links TRBV19 with TRBJ1-2; weak D call: TRBD1 (5 bases). CDR3 length equals 13 residues. Germline V lookup: CDR1 LNHDA, CDR2 SQIVND (reference sequence). V was clipped by 5 bases and J by 12 bases, with 19 bases between them.

This chain links TRBV2 with TRBJ2-5, with 8 bases identical to TRBD2. Germline CDR1 reads SNHLY; CDR2 reads FYNNEI. CDR3 length: 14 residues. Trimming removed 7 bases from V and 2 bases from J; junction bases left unmatched: 6. Here the CDR3 reads CASTLAGLQETQYF. Written as DNA, the CDR3 is TGTGCCAGCACTCTAGCGGGCCTACAAGAGACCCAGTACTTC. Using reference TRBV2 and TRBJ2-5 for the parts outside the CDR3, the full variable domain is EPEVTQTPSHQVTQMGQEVILRCVPISNHLYFYWYRQILGQKVEFLVSFYNNEISEKSEIFDDQFSVERPDGSNFTLKIRSTKLEDSAMYFCASTLAGLQETQYFGPGTRLLVL.

V usage is TRBV7-9 and J usage is TRBJ1-1; D gene ambiguous. V lost 3 bases to trimming and J lost 6 bases, with 8 bases between them. There are 12 residues in the CDR3. CDR1 is SEHNR and CDR2 is FQNEAQ in the germline V gene (reference sequence). The CDR3 DNA follows: TGTGCCAGCAGCTTCCGTCCCGCTGAAGCTTTCTTT. Translation gives CASSFRPAEAFF. The variable domain in full, completed from reference TRBV7-9 and TRBJ1-1, reads DTGVSQNPRHKITKRGQNVTFRCDPISEHNRLYWYRQTLGQGPEFLTYFQNEAQLEKSRLLSDRFSAERPKGSFSTLEIQRTEQGDSAMYLCASSFRPAEAFFGQGTRLTVV.

This rearrangement joins TRBV2 to TRBJ1-1, with 8 nucleotides matching TRBD1. Trimming removed 7 bases from V and 11 bases from J; junction bases left unmatched: 6. CDR1 is SNHLY and CDR2 is FYNNEI in the germline V gene. This CDR3 is 11 amino acids long. The CDR3 loop reads CASNPGGAAFF. The CDR3 coding sequence is TGTGCCAGCAATCCAGGGGGCGCGGCTTTCTTT.

The chain combines TRBV29-1 with TRBJ2-3; D gene ambiguous. Trimming took off 1 base at V and 8 bases at J, with 10 bases between the two ends. The CDR3 totals 12 residues. CDR1 and CDR2 from the germline V gene are SQVTM and ANQGSEA. The DNA for the CDR3 is TGCAGCGTTGAAGTCGATAGTGGTACGCAGTATTTT. It codes for CSVEVDSGTQYF.

The chain has TRBV4-3 and TRBJ2-6; D is unresolved. Germline V gives CDR1 LGHNA, CDR2 YSLEER. V gave up 1 base and J gave up 4 bases, with 11 bases separating them. This CDR3 is built from 16 residues. The CDR3, as DNA: TGCGCCAGCAGCCAAGTATCACCCGGCGGGGCCAACGTCCTGACTTTC. Residues: CASSQVSPGGANVLTF.

In this sample, this clonotype turned up once. This rearrangement joins TRBV19 to TRBJ1-5, with TRBD1 matching over 7 bases. Germline CDR1 LNHDA, CDR2 SQIVND (reference sequence). There are 18 residues in the CDR3. Unmatched junction bases numbered 15, after V lost 5 bases and J lost 2 bases. The chain's CDR3 is CASSPSGQRTTGNQPQHF. CDR3 nucleotides: TGTGCCAGTAGTCCCTCGGGACAGCGGACGACGGGCAATCAGCCCCAGCATTTT.

The rearrangement uses TRBV30 and TRBJ1-3; D call uncertain. CDR3 length: 14 amino acids. Trimming left V 4 bases short and J 3 bases short, with 13 bases between. CDR1 GTSNPN and CDR2 SVGIG come from the germline V gene (reference sequence). This chain's CDR3 is CAWKQVPGGNTIYF. In DNA, the CDR3 is TGTGCCTGGAAGCAGGTCCCGGGTGGAAACACCATATATTTT.

The rearrangement joins TRBV25-1 to TRBJ2-4; possible D gene TRBD1, 5 bases. Germline CDR1 and CDR2: MGHDK and SYGVNS. The CDR3 runs to 13 residues. V gave up 4 bases and J gave up 6 bases, with 10 bases separating them. The DNA of the CDR3 is TGTGCCAGCAGTGGGACACGAGGAAACATTCAGTACTTC. Encoded protein: CASSGTRGNIQYF.

This clonotype was seen a handful of times. The V gene is TRBV5-5, the J gene TRBJ1-1, with a tentative D call TRBD1 (5 bases). The CDR3 totals 13 residues. CDR1 and CDR2 (germline): SGHKS, YYEKEE (reference sequence). V was clipped by 2 bases and J by 1 base, with 6 bases between them. In DNA, the CDR3 is TGTGCCAGCAGCTTCGGGGCGAACACTGAAGCTTTCTTT. Translating gives CASSFGANTEAFF.

The chain has TRBV6-2 or TRBV6-3 and TRBJ1-1; D perhaps matches TRBD1 (5 bases). This CDR3 spans 16 amino acids. V lost 0 bases to trimming and J lost 1 base, with 12 bases between them. Germline V gene sequence: CDR1 MNHEY, CDR2 SVGEGT. CDR3 nucleotides: TGTGCCAGCAGTTACTCCTCAGGGCAATGGAACACTGAAGCTTTCTTT. Its translation: CASSYSSGQWNTEAFF.

DNA for the CDR3: TGTGCCTGGAGCACTGGACAGTCCAGCCGCCATGGCTACACCTTC. Residues: CAWSTGQSSRHGYTF. The chain couples TRBV30 to TRBJ1-2, with D possibly TRBD1 on 6 matching bases. V lost 3 bases, J lost 6 bases, and 20 bases lay in between. The CDR3 has 15 residues. Germline CDR1 and CDR2: GTSNPN and SVGIG (reference sequence).

The V gene is TRBV7-2, the J gene TRBJ1-6; D perhaps matches TRBD1 (5 bases). The CDR3 has 18 amino acids. Trimming shortened V by 5 bases and J by 9 bases, and 26 bases separated the two germline ends. CDR1 SGHTA and CDR2 FQGNSA come from the germline V gene. The CDR3 sequence: CASSPTGLPPGRGSPLHF. The CDR3, as DNA: TGTGCCAGCAGCCCTACGGGACTACCGCCGGGAAGGGGTTCACCCCTCCACTTT. Based on the CDR3 plus reference TRBV7-2 and TRBJ1-6, the full variable domain is GAGVSQSPSNKVTEKGKDVELRCDPISGHTALYWYRQSLGQGLEFLIYFQGNSAPDKSGLPSDRFSAERTGGSVSTLTIQRTQQEDSAVYLCASSPTGLPPGRGSPLHFGNGTRLTVT.

This clonotype occurred a few times. The V gene is TRBV6-6, the J gene TRBJ1-2; the D is unclear. V gave up 7 bases and J gave up 2 bases, with 17 bases separating them. This CDR3 is built from 15 residues. CDR1 is MNHNY and CDR2 is SVGAGI in the germline V gene (reference sequence). As DNA, the CDR3 is TGTGCCAGCACCCTGGGATTATTGGGGAACTATGGCTACACCTTC. Residues: CASTLGLLGNYGYTF.

The genes are TRBV20-1 and TRBJ2-1; 12 bases map to TRBD2. CDR3 length: 16 amino acids. After removal of 0 bases from V and 10 bases from J, the junction contained 10 bases not matched to a gene. Germline V gene sequence: CDR1 DFQATT, CDR2 SNEGSKA (reference sequence). CDR3 region: CSARDLLAGGSREQFF. Written as DNA, the CDR3 is TGCAGTGCTAGAGATTTACTAGCGGGAGGTTCTAGGGAGCAGTTCTTC.

This rearrangement joins TRBV10-3 to TRBJ2-2, with D possibly TRBD2 on 6 matching bases. Germline V gives CDR1 ENHRY, CDR2 SYGVKD. CDR3 length: 15 amino acids. V gave up 6 bases and J gave up 0 bases, with 11 bases separating them. The CDR3 nucleotides read TGTGCCATCAGGGGCGGGGCCACGAACACCGGGGAGCTGTTTTTT. Protein sequence: CAIRGGATNTGELFF.

The J gene is TRBJ2-1, the V gene TRBV7-2, with D possibly TRBD1 on 5 matching bases. This CDR3 is built from 15 residues. Germline assignment: CDR1 SGHTA and CDR2 FQGNSA. Between the trimmed V and J ends, which lost 0 bases and 8 bases, there was a span of 14 bases. CDR3 amino acids: CASSLAGPGSYEQFF. The CDR3 region has the DNA TGTGCCAGCAGCTTAGCGGGTCCAGGGTCCTATGAGCAGTTCTTC.